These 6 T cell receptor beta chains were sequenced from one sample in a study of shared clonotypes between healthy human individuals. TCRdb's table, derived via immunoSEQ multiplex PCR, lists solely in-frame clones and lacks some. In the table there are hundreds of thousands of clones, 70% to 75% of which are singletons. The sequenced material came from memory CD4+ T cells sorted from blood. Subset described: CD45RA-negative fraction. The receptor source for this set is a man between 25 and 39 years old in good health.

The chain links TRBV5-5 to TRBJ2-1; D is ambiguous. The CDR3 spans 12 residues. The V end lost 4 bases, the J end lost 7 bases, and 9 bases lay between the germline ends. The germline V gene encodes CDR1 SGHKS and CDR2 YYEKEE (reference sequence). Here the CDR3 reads CASSLTRNEQFF. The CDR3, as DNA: TGTGCCAGCAGCCTTACGCGAAATGAGCAGTTCTTC.

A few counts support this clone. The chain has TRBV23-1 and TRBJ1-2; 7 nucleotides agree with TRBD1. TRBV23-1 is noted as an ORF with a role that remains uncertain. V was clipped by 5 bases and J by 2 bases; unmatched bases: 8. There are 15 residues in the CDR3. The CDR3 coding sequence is TGCGCCAGCAGTGTCCGGACAGGTGCCAACTATGGCTACACCTTC. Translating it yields CASSVRTGANYGYTF.

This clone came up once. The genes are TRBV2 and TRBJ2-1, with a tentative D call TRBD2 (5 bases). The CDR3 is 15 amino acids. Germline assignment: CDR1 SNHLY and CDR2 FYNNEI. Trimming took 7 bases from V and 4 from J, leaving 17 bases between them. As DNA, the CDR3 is TGTGCCAGCATCTTCCTCATGGGAGAGTACAATGAGCAGTTCTTC. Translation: CASIFLMGEYNEQFF.

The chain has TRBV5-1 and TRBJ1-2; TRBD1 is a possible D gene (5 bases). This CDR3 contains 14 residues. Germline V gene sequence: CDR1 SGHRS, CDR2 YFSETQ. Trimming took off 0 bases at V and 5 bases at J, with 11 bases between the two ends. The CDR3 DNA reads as TGCGCCAGCAGCTTGGAAACAGGACTTTATGGCTACACCTTC. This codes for CASSLETGLYGYTF.

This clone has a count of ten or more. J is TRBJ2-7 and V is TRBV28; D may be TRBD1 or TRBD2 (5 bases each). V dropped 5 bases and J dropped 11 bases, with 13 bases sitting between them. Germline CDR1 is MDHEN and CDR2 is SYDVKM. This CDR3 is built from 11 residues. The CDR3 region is CASSRGTREYF. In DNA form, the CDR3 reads TGTGCCAGCAGTCGAGGGACCAGAGAGTACTTC.

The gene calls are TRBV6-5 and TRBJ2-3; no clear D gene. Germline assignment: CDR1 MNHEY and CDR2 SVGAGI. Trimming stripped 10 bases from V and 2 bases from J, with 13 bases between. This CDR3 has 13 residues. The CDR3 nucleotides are TGTGCCACGTTTCGCAGTAACACAGATACGCAGTATTTT. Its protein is CATFRSNTDTQYF.